The entry that follows covers one TCR beta chain sequence. What it recognizes is unknown. Trimming took 8 bases from V and 5 from J, leaving 13 bases between them. Germline values: CDR1 MNHEY, CDR2 SVGAGI. This CDR3 is built from 13 residues. This entry belongs to a study of cytomegalovirus exposure and HLA in healthy donors. Overall study findings and caveats: DRB1 showed the most TCR associations and HLA-C the fewest in a later analysis, as rates varied by HLA locus.

The PCR employed 60 Vbeta primers together with 13 Jbeta primers. As processed by the authors: Around 80 million unique TCR beta chains, roughly 11 million of them shared, were counted by a later analysis. TCRdb's table, derived via immunoSEQ multiplex PCR, lists solely in-frame clones and lacks some. D and trimming come from the DNA, and the V and J calls and clone size come from that table. The sample includes approximately 100,000 clones, roughly two thirds seen only once; the top ten take roughly 2.5%. The sample comprised PBMCs. This receptor was identified in a man aged 45-65 years in good health and CMV-seronegative. The chain links TRBV6-5 to TRBJ2-1; D call uncertain. CDR3 coding DNA: TGTGCCAGCGGTCTCACGGGTAACAATGAGCAGTTCTTC. Translated: CASGLTGNNEQFF.